The 23 T cell receptor beta chains below come from one sample, sequenced in a study of shared T cell receptors in the human thymus. TCRdb keeps only in-frame clones here, not all; method: immunoSEQ multiplex PCR. The data show about 660,000 clones, approximately 90% seen once. These data are also associated with another study on human thymus T cells.

The sample taken for sequencing was thymocytes. Source of these receptors: a boy younger than two with a congenital heart defect.

DNA of the CDR3: TGTGCCAGCAGTTTCCCAGCGGGAGGGCCTCGGCAAATCTACGAGCAGTACTTC. It specifies CASSFPAGGPRQIYEQYF. The chain recombines TRBV28 with TRBJ2-7; 10 nucleotides align to TRBD2. After removal of 3 bases from V and 3 bases from J, the junction contained 14 bases not matched to a gene. The CDR3 contains 18 residues. CDR1 is MDHEN, CDR2 SYDVKM, per germline.

This chain connects TRBV4-3 to TRBJ1-5, with 10 bases identical to TRBD1. Germline assignment: CDR1 LGHNA and CDR2 YSLEER. With 0 bases clipped from V and 0 bases from J, the junction kept 5 bases outside the gene matches. This CDR3 has 18 amino acids. DNA for the CDR3: TGCGCCAGCAGCCAAGATCGACAGGGGGCGATTAGCAATCAGCCCCAGCATTTT. As protein: CASSQDRQGAISNQPQHF.

The rearrangement joins TRBV2 to TRBJ2-6; D is possibly TRBD2 (6 bases). The germline gives CDR1 SNHLY, CDR2 FYNNEI. CDR3 length: 17 amino acids. The ends were cut back, 4 bases at V and 0 bases at J, with 13 bases in the middle. The CDR3 DNA follows: TGTGCCAGCAGTGCGGGGGTGACGAGCTCTGGGGCCAACGTCCTGACTTTC. The encoded protein is CASSAGVTSSGANVLTF.

The chain is built from TRBV4-3 and TRBJ1-1; D is perhaps TRBD1 (6 bases). CDR3 length: 15 residues. Germline V gives CDR1 LGHNA, CDR2 YSLEER. V gave up 0 bases and J gave up 5 bases, with 13 bases separating them. This chain's CDR3 is CASSQDFPGVTEAFF. CDR3 nucleotide sequence: TGCGCCAGCAGCCAAGATTTCCCAGGGGTAACTGAAGCTTTCTTT.

V usage is TRBV25-1 and J usage is TRBJ2-3, with TRBD1 matching 8 bases. CDR3 size: 16 residues. After removal of 6 bases from V and 4 bases from J, the junction contained 12 bases not matched to a gene. Germline V CDR1 and CDR2: MGHDK, SYGVNS. The CDR3 bases are TGTGCCAGCAGGCCAACAGGGGGGAAGCCTCCAGATACGCAGTATTTT. Translated: CASRPTGGKPPDTQYF. Variable domain in full (rest from reference TRBV25-1 and TRBJ2-3): EADIYQTPRYLVIGTGKKITLECSQTMGHDKMYWYQQDPGMELHLIHYSYGVNSTEKGDLSSESTVSRIRTEHFPLTLESARPSHTSQYLCASRPTGGKPPDTQYFGPGTRLTVL.

The chain carries TRBV28 and TRBJ1-4; 11 bases fit TRBD1. The germline V gene encodes CDR1 MDHEN and CDR2 SYDVKM. Losses at the gene ends were 3 bases for V and 3 bases for J; bases not matched to a gene: 3. CDR3 length: 16 amino acids. The CDR3 loop is CASSLEGQGANEKLFF. As DNA, the CDR3 is TGTGCCAGCAGTTTGGAGGGACAGGGGGCTAATGAAAAACTGTTTTTT.

The chain has TRBV11-2 and TRBJ2-4; 12 positions match TRBD2. Trimming took 5 bases from V and 7 from J; bases not matched to a gene: 3. This CDR3 has 14 residues. CDR1 is SGHAT, CDR2 FQNNGV, per germline. DNA of the CDR3: TGTGCCAGCAGCCCCGGACTAGCGGGGAACATTCAGTACTTC. Residues: CASSPGLAGNIQYF.

Here the CDR3 DNA reads TGCGCCAGCACCCAGGGAAGGCTAGCGGGACCCGACCGATATTACAATGAGCAGTTCTTC. This codes for CASTQGRLAGPDRYYNEQFF. J is TRBJ2-1 and V is TRBV10-1; 9 nucleotides line up with TRBD2. CDR1 and CDR2 from the germline V gene are WNHNN and SYGVQD (reference sequence). The CDR3 covers 20 residues. Trimming removed 7 bases from V and 4 bases from J; junction bases left unmatched: 23.

As to this clone: The same CDR3 arises from other DNA sequences in this sample as well. The CDR3 protein is CASSPDRAAQPQHF. CDR3 nucleotide sequence: TGTGCCAGCAGTCCGGACAGGGCGGCGCAGCCCCAGCATTTT. The chain carries TRBV27 and TRBJ1-5; 8 nucleotides line up with TRBD1. The CDR3 length is 14 residues. With 5 bases clipped from V and 7 bases from J, the junction kept 7 bases outside the gene matches. The V gene's germline CDR1 is MNHEY and CDR2 SMNVEV (reference sequence).

This chain uses TRBV9 with TRBJ2-1, with D possibly matching TRBD2 (5 bases). Germline CDR1 and CDR2: SGDLS and YYNGEE. CDR3 length equals 13 residues. Trimming took off 3 bases at V and 7 bases at J, with 11 bases between the two ends. CDR3: CASSALGGNEQFF. CDR3 nucleotide sequence: TGTGCCAGCAGCGCCCTAGGAGGTAATGAGCAGTTCTTC.

The chain combines TRBV4-1 with TRBJ2-1; D gene ambiguous. Looked up from germline, CDR1 is MGHRA and CDR2 is YSYEKL. Trimming took off 4 bases at V and 4 bases at J, with 11 bases between the two ends. The CDR3 totals 14 residues. The CDR3 nucleotides read TGCGCCAGCAGCCCCCTGGTGAGATACAATGAGCAGTTCTTC. It encodes CASSPLVRYNEQFF.

The chain has TRBV4-2 and TRBJ2-2; 8 positions agree with TRBD2. With V trimmed by 1 base and J by 3 bases, 13 bases remained unmatched. CDR3 length: 19 residues. Germline V gives CDR1 LGHNA, CDR2 YNFKEQ. DNA of the CDR3: TGTGCCAGCAGCCAAGTTCTAAAGCGGGAGTCGATGGACACCGGGGAGCTGTTTTTT. Translated: CASSQVLKRESMDTGELFF.

V and J are TRBV6-5 and TRBJ2-4; D is perhaps TRBD2 (6 bases). This CDR3 has 14 amino acids. Germline V gives CDR1 MNHEY, CDR2 SVGAGI. V dropped 5 bases and J dropped 2 bases, with 10 bases sitting between them. The CDR3 DNA reads TGTGCCAGCAGTCCCGCGGGGCCCAAAAACATTCAGTACTTC. Encoded protein: CASSPAGPKNIQYF.

The chain carries TRBV7-6 and TRBJ2-3; D perhaps matches TRBD1 (6 bases). This CDR3 spans 16 amino acids. Trimming took 1 base from V and 0 from J, leaving 11 bases between them. From germline, CDR1 is SGHVS and CDR2 FNYEAQ. The CDR3 reads CASSLGRGTSTDTQYF. The CDR3 region has the DNA TGTGCCAGCAGCTTAGGGCGTGGGACAAGCACAGATACGCAGTATTTT.

The J gene is TRBJ1-4, the V gene TRBV7-8; D unresolved. This CDR3 region has 12 residues. The germline V gene has CDR1 SGHVS and CDR2 FQNEAQ. V was shortened by 5 bases and J by 4 bases, with 5 bases between the two germline ends. The CDR3 loop is CASSRDNEKLFF. Here the CDR3 DNA reads TGTGCCAGCAGCAGAGATAATGAAAAACTGTTTTTT.

The chain has TRBV4-2 and TRBJ2-1, with 13 bases that match TRBD2. The germline V gene encodes CDR1 LGHNA and CDR2 YNFKEQ. The CDR3 contains 21 residues. The ends lost 1 base at V and 4 bases at J; junction bases unmatched: 16. The CDR3 DNA reads TGTGCCAGCAGCCAAGTAGCGGAGGGGCGGCAGACTAGCGGGAGGTACAATGAGCAGTTCTTC. Translating gives CASSQVAEGRQTSGRYNEQFF.

The V gene is TRBV6-1, the J gene TRBJ1-1; maybe TRBD1 (5 bases). V was cut by 0 bases and J by 11 bases, with 7 bases left in between. The CDR3 sequence is 11 residues long. The germline V gene encodes CDR1 MNHNS and CDR2 SASEGT. DNA for the CDR3: TGTGCCAGCAGTGAAGCCGGGGGGGCTTTCTTT. It codes for CASSEAGGAFF.

The chain carries TRBV7-3 and TRBJ2-3; 11 bases map to TRBD2. Trimming removed 2 bases from V and 4 bases from J; junction bases left unmatched: 11. This CDR3 is 18 amino acids long. Germline V gene sequence: CDR1 SGHTA, CDR2 FQGTGA. The CDR3 bases are TGTGCCAGCAGCTTACTAGCGGGAGGCCATCCCCCCTCAGATACGCAGTATTTT. The encoded protein is CASSLLAGGHPPSDTQYF.

This clone was seen a few times. The rearrangement joins TRBV11-2 to TRBJ2-1, with TRBD2 identical over 8 bases. Per the germline V gene, CDR1 is SGHAT and CDR2 is FQNNGV. V lost 2 bases and J lost 5; bases outside the gene matches: 8. The CDR3 contains 16 residues. The CDR3 DNA sequence: TGTGCCAGCAGCTTAAACCAGCGGGAGTCCAACAATGAGCAGTTCTTC. Amino acid sequence: CASSLNQRESNNEQFF.

This clone was recorded a few times. The chain has TRBV18 and TRBJ2-6; unclear D gene. The CDR3 spans 17 residues. CDR1 is KGHSH, CDR2 LQKENI, per germline. V was clipped by 2 bases and J by 2 bases, with 13 bases between them. The CDR3 is CASSPSESRPGANVLTF. In DNA, the CDR3 is TGTGCCAGCTCACCATCGGAGAGTCGGCCTGGGGCCAACGTCCTGACTTTC.

This chain connects TRBV30 to TRBJ2-2; maybe TRBD2 (6 bases). The germline gives CDR1 GTSNPN, CDR2 SVGIG (reference sequence). Between the trimmed V and J ends, which lost 0 bases and 8 bases, there was a span of 13 bases. The CDR3 is 14 amino acids. The CDR3 DNA follows: TGTGCCTGGAGTGTAAGCCCCAGCGGGGGGGAGCTGTTTTTT. It codes for CAWSVSPSGGELFF.

The chain couples TRBV29-1 to TRBJ2-6; 7 bases match TRBD1. Germline CDR1 and CDR2: SQVTM and ANQGSEA. The CDR3 runs 14 residues. V lost 7 bases, J lost 2 bases, and 5 bases stayed unmatched. For the CDR3, the DNA is TGCAGCGCGTACGACAGGGCTGGGGCCAACGTCCTGACTTTC. Encoded protein: CSAYDRAGANVLTF.

This clone was observed a few times. V usage is TRBV27 and J usage is TRBJ2-3; TRBD1 matches at 7 bases. Germline loops: CDR1 MNHEY, CDR2 SMNVEV (reference sequence). The CDR3 is made up of 20 amino acids. V lost 2 bases, J lost 0 bases, and 17 bases stayed unmatched. CDR3 sequence: CASSLVGDRGFVRSTDTQYF. In DNA form, the CDR3 reads TGTGCCAGCAGTTTAGTTGGGGACAGAGGGTTCGTCAGGAGCACAGATACGCAGTATTTT.